The 11 T cell receptor beta chains given below trace back to one sample, sequenced in a study of T cell repertoires in cytomegalovirus infection. TCRdb fed the reads into MiXCR, producing one record per CDR3 protein. Among 450,000 to 550,000 distinct CDR3 sequences, more than 15% were seen once, and the ten largest hold 24%. The sequenced sample consisted of CD8+ T cells from PBMCs. The receptors derive from a human donor in good health (CMV status not recorded). Some clones in this sample may be carry-over from other donors' samples.

This clonotype showed up many times. The V call is TRBV11-1, the J call TRBJ1-1, with TRBD1 as a possible D gene (5 bases). In germline, CDR1 is SGHAT, CDR2 FQDESV (reference sequence). This CDR3 is 19 amino acids long. Trimming stripped 0 bases from V and 0 bases from J, with 20 bases between. For the CDR3, the DNA is TGTGCCAGCAGCTTAGCGTTTTCGACAGTCCGAGTTTTGAACACTGAAGCTTTCTTT. Translated, it gives CASSLAFSTVRVLNTEAFF.

As for this clonotype: A read error may explain this, as a much larger clone is one base away. The chain links TRBV27 to TRBJ2-1; 11 bases agree with TRBD2. Germline assignment: CDR1 MNHEY and CDR2 SMNVEV (reference sequence). The CDR3 consists of 16 residues. The CDR3 DNA reads TGTGCCAGCAGTTTAAAGCGACTAGCGGGGATCAATGTGCAGTTCTTC. It yields the protein CASSLKRLAGINVQFF.

This clonotype was counted many times. This chain uses TRBV12-3 or TRBV12-4 with TRBJ2-7; weak D call: TRBD1 (6 bases). V shed 6 bases and J shed 4 bases, with 25 bases lying between them. This CDR3 has 17 amino acids. The CDR3, as DNA: TGTGCCAGCAGCTTCCGAATCCGGGACACCTTTGCATACGAGCAGTACTTC. It codes for CASSFRIRDTFAYEQYF.

DNA for the CDR3: TGTGCCACCAGCAGATTACCGGGACAGATCCCTGGAAACACCATATATTTT. Translation: CATSRLPGQIPGNTIYF. The chain couples TRBV15 to TRBJ1-3; 7 bases agree with TRBD1. Germline values: CDR1 LNHNV, CDR2 YYDKDF (reference sequence). With 2 bases clipped from V and 2 bases from J, the junction kept 9 bases outside the gene matches. This CDR3 has 17 amino acids.

This clonotype was recorded a few times. The DNA for the CDR3 is TGTGCCAGCAGCCTGAATTCGTACTCTAGCACAGATACGCAGTATTTT. Translating gives CASSLNSYSSTDTQYF. J is TRBJ2-3 and V is TRBV9; D not resolved. The CDR3 contains 16 residues. CDR1 is SGDLS and CDR2 is YYNGEE in the germline V gene. V was clipped by 4 bases and J by 0 bases, with 15 bases between them.

This clonotype showed up just a few times. V and J are TRBV19 and TRBJ1-5, with D possibly TRBD1 on 5 matching bases. CDR3 size: 14 residues. V was shortened by 5 bases and J by 0 bases, with 8 bases between the two germline ends. Germline CDR1 LNHDA, CDR2 SQIVND (reference sequence). As DNA, the CDR3 is TGTGCCAGTAGTGTACAGGATAGCAATCAGCCCCAGCATTTT. Residues: CASSVQDSNQPQHF.

This clonotype was seen only a few times. The V call is TRBV27, the J call TRBJ2-7; D is undetermined. This CDR3 spans 12 amino acids. Germline V gene sequence: CDR1 MNHEY, CDR2 SMNVEV (reference sequence). V gave up 11 bases and J gave up 0 bases, with 11 bases separating them. The CDR3, as DNA: TGTGCCGCGTGGACGTCCTCCTACGAGCAGTACTTC. Its translation: CAAWTSSYEQYF.

This clonotype was seen many times. The chain recombines TRBV11-2 with TRBJ2-1; possible D gene TRBD2, 6 bases. The germline CDR1 and CDR2 sequences are SGHAT and FQNNGV. This CDR3 comprises 12 residues. The germline V and J ends were trimmed by 4 bases and 10 bases, with 11 bases remaining between them. In nucleotides, the CDR3 is TGTGCCAGCAGCTCCGGGAGCCGCGAGCAGTTCTTC. Translated: CASSSGSREQFF. Looking up the rest from reference TRBV11-2 and TRBJ2-1 gives the full variable domain: EAGVAQSPRYKIIEKRQSVAFWCNPISGHATLYWYQQILGQGPKLLIQFQNNGVVDDSQLPKDRFSAERLKGVDSTLKIQPAKLEDSAVYLCASSSGSREQFFGPGTRLTVL.

Only a few counts were recorded for this clonotype. The J gene is TRBJ2-7, the V gene TRBV5-6; TRBD1 matches 10 bases. Unmatched junction bases numbered 7, after V lost 3 bases and J lost 1 base. Germline V lookup: CDR1 SGHDT, CDR2 YYEEEE. This CDR3 region has 16 residues. For the CDR3, the DNA is TGTGCCAGCAGCTCACCGACAGGGGGCATATCCTACGAGCAGTACTTC. Its translation: CASSSPTGGISYEQYF.

Only a few counts were recorded for this clonotype. V and J are TRBV6-5 and TRBJ1-1; a possible D gene is TRBD1 (6 bases). The V end lost 6 bases, the J end lost 1 base, and 15 bases lay between the germline ends. From germline, CDR1 is MNHEY and CDR2 SVGAGI. This CDR3 has 15 amino acids. The CDR3 loop is CASSSPGGQNTEAFF. The CDR3 nucleotides are TGTGCCAGCAGCTCCCCGGGGGGGCAGAACACTGAAGCTTTCTTT.

Comments on this clonotype: Lacking the conserved final phenylalanine or tryptophan, this CDR3 likely reflects a read error. This chain connects TRBV29-1 to TRBJ2-7; D might be TRBD1 or TRBD2, each matching 6 bases. CDR1 is SQVTM, CDR2 ANQGSEA, per germline. The CDR3 spans 12 residues. V dropped 8 bases and J dropped 3 bases, with 14 bases sitting between them. The CDR3 DNA is TGCAGCTCAAGCGAGGGGGGCTACGAGCAGTACTTA. This encodes CSSSEGGYEQYL.